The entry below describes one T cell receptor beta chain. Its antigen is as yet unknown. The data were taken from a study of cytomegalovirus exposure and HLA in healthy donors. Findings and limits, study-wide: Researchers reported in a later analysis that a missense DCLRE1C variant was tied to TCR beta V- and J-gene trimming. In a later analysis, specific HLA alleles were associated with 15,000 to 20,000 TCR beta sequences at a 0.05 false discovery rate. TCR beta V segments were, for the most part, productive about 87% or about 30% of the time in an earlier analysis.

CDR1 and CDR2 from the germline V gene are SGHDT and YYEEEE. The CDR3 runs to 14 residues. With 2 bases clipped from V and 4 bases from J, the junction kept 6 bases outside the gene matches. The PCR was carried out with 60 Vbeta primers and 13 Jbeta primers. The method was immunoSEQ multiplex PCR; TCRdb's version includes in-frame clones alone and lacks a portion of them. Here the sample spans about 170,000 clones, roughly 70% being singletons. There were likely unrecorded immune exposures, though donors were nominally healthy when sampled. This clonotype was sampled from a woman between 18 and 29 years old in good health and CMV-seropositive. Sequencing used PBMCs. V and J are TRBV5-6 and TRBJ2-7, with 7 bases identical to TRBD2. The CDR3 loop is CASSLAGRQYEQYF. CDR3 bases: TGTGCCAGCAGCTTAGCGGGGCGGCAATACGAGCAGTACTTC.